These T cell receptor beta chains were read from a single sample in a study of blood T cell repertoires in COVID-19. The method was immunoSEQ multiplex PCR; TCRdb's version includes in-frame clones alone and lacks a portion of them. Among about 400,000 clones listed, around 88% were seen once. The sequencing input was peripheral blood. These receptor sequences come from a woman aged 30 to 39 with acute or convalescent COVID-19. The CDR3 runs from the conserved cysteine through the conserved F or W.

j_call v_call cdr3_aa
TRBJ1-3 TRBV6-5 CASSPDRGRNTIYF
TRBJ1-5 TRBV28 CASGTGGANQPQHF
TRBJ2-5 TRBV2 CASGTSGGTQYF
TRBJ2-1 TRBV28 CASSLDTARDEQFF
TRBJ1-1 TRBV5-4 CASSPGGTEAFF
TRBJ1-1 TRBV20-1 CSAAGAREAFF
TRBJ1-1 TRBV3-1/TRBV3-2 CASSLQGAGTEAFF
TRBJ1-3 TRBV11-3 CASSLPQGAIGNTIYF
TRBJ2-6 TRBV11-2 CASSLQVSGANVLTF
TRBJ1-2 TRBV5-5 CASSFPGGGYGYTF
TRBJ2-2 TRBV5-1 CASSLTAGGSGELFF
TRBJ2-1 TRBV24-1 CATSDIGTHGGEQFF
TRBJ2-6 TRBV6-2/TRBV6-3 CASSKKTGSSGANVLTF
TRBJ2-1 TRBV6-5 CASTITSGVNNEQFF
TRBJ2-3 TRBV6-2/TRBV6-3 CASSKQLAGGDWVVRGTQYF